The rows below give T cell receptor beta chains drawn from one sample of a study of preoperative IRX-2 immunotherapy in early breast cancer. Assay: immunoSEQ multiplex PCR; the TCRdb copy retains only in-frame clones and omits some. The sample shows just over 25,000 clones, approximately 78% of them seen only once. Material: lymph node tissue, obtained after IRX-2 immunotherapy. The receptors originated from a human donor with breast cancer. The CDR3 runs from the conserved cysteine through the conserved F or W. A D gene is named only where the DNA matches it firmly. Rows may omit the clone size; those that give it use once, few, many or a size class.

D gene	J gene	V gene	clone size	CDR3 protein	CDR3 DNA
.	TRBJ1-3	TRBV18	.	CASSPDRSGNTIYF	TGTGCCAGCTCACCAGACAGATCTGGAAACACCATATATTTT
TRBD2	TRBJ2-1	TRBV15	few	CATSRDTGGYNEQFF	TGTGCCACCAGCAGAGATACGGGGGGATACAATGAGCAGTTCTTC
.	TRBJ1-2	TRBV29-1	.	CSVEGGGNFYGYTF	TGCAGCGTTGAAGGAGGGGGGAACTTCTATGGCTACACCTTC
.	TRBJ1-5	TRBV28	.	CASSPRGLYSNQPQHF	TGTGCCAGCAGCCCTAGGGGGTTATATAGCAATCAGCCCCAGCATTTT
.	TRBJ2-1	TRBV5-8	.	CASNRAPGTSAVF	TGTGCCAGCAACCGAGCACCCGGGACCTCGGCGGTCTTC
TRBD2	TRBJ2-7	TRBV30	.	CAWSVRGGAFEQYF	TGTGCCTGGAGTGTACGCGGGGGGGCCTTTGAGCAGTACTTC
.	TRBJ1-6	TRBV5-1	.	CASSKTYGSSYNSPLHF	TGCGCCAGCAGCAAGACCTACGGTAGCTCCTATAATTCACCCCTCCACTTT
.	TRBJ1-2	TRBV15	few	CATSTWGEGRNYGYTF	TGTGCCACCAGCACATGGGGGGAGGGTCGCAACTATGGCTACACCTTC
.	TRBJ1-3	TRBV9	.	CATKEHSTKYSGNTIYF	TGTGCCACCAAAGAACACTCTACCAAATACTCTGGAAACACCATATATTTT
.	TRBJ1-2	TRBV19	once	CASSIGRDSRGYTF	TGTGCCAGTAGTATCGGAAGGGACTCGAGGGGCTACACCTTC
.	TRBJ1-4	TRBV5-1	few	CASSTSGTSGEKLFF	TGCGCCAGCAGCACGTCCGGGACCTCGGGAGAAAAACTGTTTTTT
TRBD2	TRBJ2-3	TRBV10-2	.	CASSDSASGGPLRTDTQYF	TGCGCCAGCAGCGACTCTGCTAGCGGGGGGCCACTGCGCACAGATACGCAGTATTTT
.	TRBJ1-1	TRBV7-1	.	CASSAMGGTEAFF	TGTGCCAGCAGTGCCATGGGTGGGACTGAAGCTTTCTTT
.	TRBJ1-5	TRBV19	.	CASSARYAQRSQPQHF	TGTGCCAGTAGTGCTAGATATGCCCAACGATCTCAGCCCCAGCATTTT
.	TRBJ1-1	TRBV18	.	CASSPVQGDTEAFF	TGTGCCAGCTCACCCGTACAGGGAGACACTGAAGCTTTCTTT
TRBD1	TRBJ1-1	TRBV28	.	CASSPPRRTGDNTEAFF	TGTGCCAGCAGTCCTCCCCGCCGGACAGGGGATAACACTGAAGCTTTCTTT
.	TRBJ1-2	TRBV5-1	.	CASSYSLRKETTLNYGYTF	TGCGCCAGCAGTTACTCCCTGCGGAAAGAGACGACCCTAAACTATGGCTACACCTTC
.	TRBJ2-7	TRBV30	few	CAWSVSYEQYF	TGTGCCTGGAGTGTATCCTACGAGCAGTACTTC
.	TRBJ1-6	TRBV9	few	CASTQGSRTSPLHF	TGTGCCAGCACACAGGGCAGCCGGACATCACCCCTCCACTTT
.	TRBJ2-5	TRBV19	.	CASSTTALEETQYF	TGTGCCAGTAGTACGACAGCATTAGAAGAGACCCAGTACTTC
.	TRBJ1-2	TRBV6-8	.	CASSYQGGGSGYGYTF	TGTGCCAGCAGTTACCAAGGGGGGGGCTCAGGCTATGGCTACACCTTC
.	TRBJ2-6	TRBV7-8	.	CASSLGSASGANVLTF	TGTGCCAGCAGCTTAGGGTCTGCTTCTGGGGCCAACGTCCTGACTTTC